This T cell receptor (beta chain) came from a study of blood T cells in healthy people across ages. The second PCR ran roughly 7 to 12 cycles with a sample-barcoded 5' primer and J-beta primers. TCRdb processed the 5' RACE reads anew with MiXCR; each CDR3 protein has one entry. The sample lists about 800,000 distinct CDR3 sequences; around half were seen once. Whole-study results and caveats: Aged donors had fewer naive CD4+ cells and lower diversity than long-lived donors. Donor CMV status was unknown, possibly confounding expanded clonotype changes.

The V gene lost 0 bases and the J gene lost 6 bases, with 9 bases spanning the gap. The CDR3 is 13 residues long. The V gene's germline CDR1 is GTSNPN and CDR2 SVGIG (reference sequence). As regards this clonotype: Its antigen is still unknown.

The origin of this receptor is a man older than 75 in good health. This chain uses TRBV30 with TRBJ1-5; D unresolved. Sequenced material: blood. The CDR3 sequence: CAWSVTGIQPQHF. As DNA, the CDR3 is TGTGCCTGGAGTGTAACCGGGATTCAGCCCCAGCATTTT.